This T cell receptor beta chain was sequenced in a study of shared clonotypes between healthy human individuals. General observations from the study: Large depth notwithstanding, sorted-subset sequencing proved incomplete by rarefaction. Sample collection involved blood only; tissue repertoires are likely different.

Germline CDR1 reads MDHEN; CDR2 reads SYDVKM. The CDR3 totals 12 residues. Trimming left V 3 bases short and J 7 bases short, with 10 bases between. Authors' methods: Quality scores were absent from the junction-only immunoSEQ sequences, so filtering differed. Repertoires were generated with immunoSEQ multiplex PCR, while TCRdb's copy carries only in-frame clones and drops some. V, J and clone size derive from that table, while D and trimming were established from the DNA sequence. The data hold about a million clones, with 70% to 85% observed a single time. Only a few counts were recorded for this clone. Antigen: not known. Investigators divided CD4+ cells into CD45RA+ naive and CD45RA-negative memory subsets.

The genes are TRBV28 and TRBJ2-7; weak D call: TRBD2 (5 bases). The sequence came from a man aged 18 to 29 in good health. Some clones in this sample may be carry-over from other donors' samples. Material for sequencing was memory CD4+ T cells from PBMCs. Stated subset: CD45RA-negative fraction. The CDR3 bases are TGTGCCAGCAGTTTCCGGAGGCGGGAGCAGTACTTC. Protein product: CASSFRRREQYF.